The clone carrying this T cell receptor beta chain was observed a few times. Its antigen is undetermined. Ophthalmopathy patients had Clinical Activity Score at least 3, NOSPECS grade at least 4, duration under 3 months. Exclusion followed for patients with uncontrolled infection, other autoimmune disease, pregnancy or lactation. This record belongs to a study of T cells in Graves' hyperthyroidism and ophthalmopathy. Study findings and constraints: Clonotypes that were expanded in thyroid above 0.001 mostly appeared in blood too.

RNA transcripts gave rise to amplified TCR beta CDR3 regions. An initial round of RT-PCR targeting the TCR CDR3 relied on the HTBI primer set. TCRdb passed the multiplex PCR reads through MiXCR, listing each CDR3 protein once. Of some 300,000 distinct CDR3 sequences listed, approximately 18% are singletons. The clonotype was recovered from a man aged 50-59 years with Graves' ophthalmopathy. The sample was blood.

The CDR3 sequence: CASSRTSAEETQYF. CDR3 bases: TGCGCCAGCAGCCGGACTAGCGCCGAAGAGACCCAGTACTTC. V gene TRBV10-2 combines with J gene TRBJ2-5; TRBD2 aligns across 9 bases. This CDR3 comprises 14 residues. The V gene end was trimmed by 6 bases and the J gene end by 3 bases; junction bases not matched to a gene: 5. Germline V gene data show CDR1 as WSHSY and CDR2 as SAAADI.